Listed here is a single T cell receptor beta chain. This CDR3 contains 12 residues. CDR1 and CDR2 (germline): SGDLS, YYNGEE. The V end was cut by 0 bases, the J end by 10 bases, with 8 bases between. The record originates from a study of cytomegalovirus exposure and HLA in healthy donors. PCR employed 60 Vbeta and 13 Jbeta primers. Here immunoSEQ multiplex PCR was the method, and the copy in TCRdb shows in-frame clones only, minus some. Of about 210,000 clones listed, over 75% were seen once; the top ten hold about 0.47%. The TCR sequence derives from a boy between 5 and 17 years old in good health and CMV-seronegative. What was sequenced was PBMCs. This sequence joins TRBV9 and TRBJ2-1; D possibly corresponds to TRBD2 (5 bases). CDR3 in amino acids: CASSVVEGEQFF. CDR3 bases: TGTGCCAGCAGCGTAGTAGAGGGAGAGCAGTTCTTC.